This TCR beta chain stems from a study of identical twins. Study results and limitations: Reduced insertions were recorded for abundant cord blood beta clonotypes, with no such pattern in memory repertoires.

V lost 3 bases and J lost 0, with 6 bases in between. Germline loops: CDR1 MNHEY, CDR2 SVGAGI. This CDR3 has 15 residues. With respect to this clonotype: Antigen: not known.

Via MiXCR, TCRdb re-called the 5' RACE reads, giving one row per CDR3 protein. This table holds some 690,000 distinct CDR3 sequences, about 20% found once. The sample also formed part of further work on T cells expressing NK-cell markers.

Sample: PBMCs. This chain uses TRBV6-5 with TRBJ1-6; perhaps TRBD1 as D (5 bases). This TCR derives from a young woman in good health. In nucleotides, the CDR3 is TGTGCCAGCAGTTATGACAGCTCCTATAATTCACCCCTCCACTTT. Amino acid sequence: CASSYDSSYNSPLHF.